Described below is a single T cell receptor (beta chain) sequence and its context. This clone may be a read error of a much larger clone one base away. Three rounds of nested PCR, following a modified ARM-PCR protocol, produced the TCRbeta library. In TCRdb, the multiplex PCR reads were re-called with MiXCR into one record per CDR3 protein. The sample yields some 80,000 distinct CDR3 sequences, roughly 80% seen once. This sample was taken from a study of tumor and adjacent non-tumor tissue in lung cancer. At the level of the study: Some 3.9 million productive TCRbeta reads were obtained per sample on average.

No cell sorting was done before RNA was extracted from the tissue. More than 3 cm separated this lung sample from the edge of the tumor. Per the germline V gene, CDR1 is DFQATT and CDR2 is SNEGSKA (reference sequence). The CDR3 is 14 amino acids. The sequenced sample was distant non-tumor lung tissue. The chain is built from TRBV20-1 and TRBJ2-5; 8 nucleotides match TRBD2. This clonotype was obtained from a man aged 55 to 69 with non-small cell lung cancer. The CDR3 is CNARDGGLGETQYF. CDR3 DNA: TGCAATGCTAGAGATGGGGGACTAGGGGAGACCCAGTACTTC.